What follows is one TCR beta chain and its context. Its antigen is still unknown. This sample is drawn from a study of persistence of HIV-infected CD4 T cells. Study details: A couple of participants gave one leukapheresis sample; others gave up to roughly 180 mL blood repeatedly. General study results and limits: TCRbeta richness was lower in CMV- and Gag-responding cells than in anti-CD3/anti-CD28-responding cells.

The V gene's germline CDR1 is SGHVS and CDR2 FQNEAQ. CDR3 length equals 17 residues. Deletions cut 1 base from V and 4 bases from J, with 19 bases between. Sequencing used immunoSEQ version 4 in survey mode. TCRdb's copy holds only in-frame clones and misses some; the assay was immunoSEQ multiplex PCR. Of about 37,000 clones in the sample, approximately 80% were seen once. Lysates of CMV-infected fibroblasts at around 9.1 ug/mL stimulated these cells. CD40L-negative CD69-negative CD45RO-high memory CD4+ T cells were sorted as populations depleted of antigen-responding cells. The input for sequencing was CD4+ T cells sorted from PBMCs after roughly 17-hour stimulation, taken from a patient who received antiretroviral therapy. This clonotype originated in an adult man with HIV who was CMV-seropositive. The rearrangement uses TRBV7-8 and TRBJ1-2; D possibly corresponds to TRBD1 (5 bases). CDR3 nucleotides: TGTGCCAGCAGCTTAGTCGGCGGGGGTTCTGGGGGCTATGGCTACACCTTC. It is translated as CASSLVGGGSGGYGYTF.